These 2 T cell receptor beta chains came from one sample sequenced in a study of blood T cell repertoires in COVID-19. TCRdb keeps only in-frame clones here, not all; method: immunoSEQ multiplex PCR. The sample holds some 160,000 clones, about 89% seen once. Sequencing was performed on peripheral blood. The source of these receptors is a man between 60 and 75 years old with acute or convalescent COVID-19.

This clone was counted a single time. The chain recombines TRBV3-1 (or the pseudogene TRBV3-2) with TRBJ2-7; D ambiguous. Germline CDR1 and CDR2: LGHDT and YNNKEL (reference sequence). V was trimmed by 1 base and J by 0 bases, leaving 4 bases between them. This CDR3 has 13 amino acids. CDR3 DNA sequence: TGTGCCAGCAGCCAAGTAAACTCCTACGAGCAGTACTTC. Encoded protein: CASSQVNSYEQYF.

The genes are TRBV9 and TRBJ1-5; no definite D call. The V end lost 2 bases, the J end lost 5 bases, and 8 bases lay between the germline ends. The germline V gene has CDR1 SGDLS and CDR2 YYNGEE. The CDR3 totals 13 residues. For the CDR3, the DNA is TGTGCCAGCAGCGTGGGCCCCGATCAGCCCCAGCATTTT. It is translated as CASSVGPDQPQHF.